The T cell receptor (beta chain) described here comes from a study of neurological immune-mediated disorders. The cDNA was generated by 5'RACE with 10-nucleotide random UMIs. Each CDR3 protein is one row after TCRdb ran MiXCR on the 5' RACE reads. The profile covers 80,000 or so distinct CDR3 sequences, with roughly 10% appearing a single time and about 1.7% taken by the ten largest. In this sample, this clonotype turned up many times. The junction had 2 bases not matched to a gene; V was cut back by 3 bases and J by 7 bases. The CDR3 sequence is 12 residues long. The rearrangement uses TRBV12-3 or TRBV12-4 and TRBJ1-2; 7 positions match TRBD1. The clonotype was recovered from a man aged 50-59 years in good health. Source material: PBMCs. The chain's CDR3 is CASSFRGLGYTF. In DNA, the CDR3 is TGTGCCAGCAGTTTTAGGGGGCTTGGCTACACCTTC.